A single sample gave rise to the 21 T cell receptor beta chains below, sequenced in a study of response to subunit inactivated influenza vaccine. TCRdb recomputed calls from the RT-PCR reads with MiXCR, one row per CDR3 protein. Here the sample spans 560,000 or so distinct CDR3 sequences, 6% to 9% being singletons. This specimen was PBMCs from blood, taken 23 to 25 months after vaccination. The origin of the receptors is a man aged 50-75 years who received an inactivated influenza vaccine.

This clonotype was picked up many times. This rearrangement joins TRBV28 to TRBJ2-3, with D tentatively TRBD2 (5 bases). The CDR3 totals 17 residues. The germline CDR1 and CDR2 sequences are MDHEN and SYDVKM. With 2 bases removed from V and 0 bases from J, the gap between germline ends came to 15 bases. DNA for the CDR3: TGTGCCAGCAGTTTACGTACTCTAGCACCAAGCACAGATACGCAGTATTTT. This encodes CASSLRTLAPSTDTQYF.

This clonotype was counted a few times. V gene TRBV6-2 or TRBV6-3 combines with J gene TRBJ2-7, with unresolved D. This CDR3 region has 15 residues. Germline CDR1 reads MNHEY; CDR2 reads SVGEGT. Trimming took off 0 bases at V and 0 bases at J, with 9 bases between the two ends. This CDR3 is CASSYSSRSSYEQYF. The CDR3 DNA follows: TGTGCCAGCAGTTACTCCAGCAGGAGCTCCTACGAGCAGTACTTC.

This clonotype has a count of ten or more. The chain is built from TRBV27 and TRBJ2-7, with D possibly being TRBD2 (6 bases). The germline gives CDR1 MNHEY, CDR2 SMNVEV (reference sequence). V lost 2 bases and J lost 4, with 15 bases in between. The CDR3 length is 15 residues. CDR3 residues: CASSLGGGTVYEQYF. The CDR3 DNA reads as TGTGCCAGCAGTTTAGGGGGAGGCACCGTTTACGAGCAGTACTTC.

The table lists this clonotype with many counts. The V gene is TRBV5-1, the J gene TRBJ2-1; D gene uncertain. Germline V gene data show CDR1 as SGHRS and CDR2 as YFSETQ. Trimming left V 5 bases short and J 0 bases short, with 12 bases between. This CDR3 is 15 amino acids long. The CDR3 DNA reads TGCGCCAGCAGTACTGACCTGAGCTCCTACAATGAGCAGTTCTTC. Translated: CASSTDLSSYNEQFF.

This clonotype has more than one count but fewer than ten. This rearrangement joins TRBV20-1 to TRBJ2-3; 10 bases agree with TRBD1. The CDR3 spans 14 residues. V shed 5 bases and J 3 bases; nucleotides not matched to a gene: 5. Germline V gene lookup returns CDR1 DFQATT and CDR2 SNEGSKA (reference sequence). CDR3 nucleotides: TGCAGTGCTCGCCGGGACAGGGGAACAGATACGCAGTATTTT. This codes for CSARRDRGTDTQYF.

This clonotype has at least ten counts. The gene calls are TRBV12-3 or TRBV12-4 and TRBJ1-4; 9 bases line up with TRBD1. The CDR3 has 15 residues. V shed 4 bases and J 4 bases; nucleotides not matched to a gene: 4. The CDR3 DNA is TGTGCCAGCAGTTCCGGGACAGGGATTAATGAAAAACTGTTTTTT. This codes for CASSSGTGINEKLFF.

This clonotype was recorded a few times. The V and J genes are TRBV27 and TRBJ2-3; D gene uncertain. V gave up 5 bases and J gave up 14 bases, with 20 bases separating them. The CDR3 is made up of 13 amino acids. The germline V gene has CDR1 MNHEY and CDR2 SMNVEV (reference sequence). CDR3 residues: CASSPLPPGTGYF. The CDR3 coding sequence is TGTGCCAGCAGTCCCCTACCCCCGGGCACGGGGTATTTT.

With regard to this clonotype: Just one base apart from a much larger clone, this may be a read error. The rearrangement links TRBV20-1 to TRBJ2-3; D tentatively reads TRBD1 or TRBD2 (5 bases each). CDR3 length: 14 amino acids. Germline CDR1 reads DFQATT; CDR2 reads SNEGSKA (reference sequence). The CDR3 DNA reads TGCAGTACTAGAGATGTCCCCCAGGGCGACACGCAGTATTTT. As protein: CSTRDVPQGDTQYF.

In this sample, this clonotype turned up many times. This chain links TRBV20-1 with TRBJ2-1, with 8 positions matching TRBD1. J gave up 6 bases and V 5 bases, and 12 bases lay outside the gene matches. The CDR3 is 15 amino acids. Germline lookup yields CDR1 DFQATT and CDR2 SNEGSKA (reference sequence). CDR3 DNA sequence: TGCAGTGCTGGGGACTGGGACAGGAATTTCAATGAGCAGTTCTTC. Encoded protein: CSAGDWDRNFNEQFF.

This clonotype has a count of ten or more. V usage is TRBV6-1 and J usage is TRBJ2-7, with 7 bases fitting TRBD1. After removal of 6 bases from V and 2 bases from J, the junction contained 7 bases not matched to a gene. Germline CDR1 is MNHNS and CDR2 is SASEGT. CDR3 size: 14 residues. CDR3 DNA sequence: TGTGCCAGCAGAAGGACAGGCAATACCTACGAGCAGTACTTC. Protein sequence: CASRRTGNTYEQYF.

This clonotype came up once. A junction boundary mismatches the germline segment, possibly from a read error. The chain joins TRBV5-5 to TRBJ2-3; D uncertain. Germline CDR1 and CDR2: SGHKS and YYEKEE (reference sequence). The CDR3 runs 14 residues. Written as DNA, the CDR3 is TGTGCCGGCAGCTTGGAAGGGTTGGGTATGACGCAGTATTTT. Translation gives CAGSLEGLGMTQYF.

With respect to this clonotype: This may arise from a read error, as a much more abundant clone is one base away. V is TRBV20-1 and J is TRBJ1-3; D uncertain. There are 14 residues in the CDR3. V lost 1 base and J lost 3, with 10 bases in between. CDR1 and CDR2 (germline): DFQATT, SNEGSKA (reference sequence). For the CDR3, the DNA is TGCAGTGCTAGAGTTCCCCGGGATGGAAACACCATATATTTT. As protein: CSARVPRDGNTIYF.

The CDR3 DNA follows: TGTGCCATCAGTGAGTCTAATGCCCGAGAGACCCAGTACTTC. Translation: CAISESNARETQYF. This chain links TRBV10-3 with TRBJ2-5; the D is unclear. This CDR3 is 14 amino acids long. The V gene lost 0 bases and the J gene lost 4 bases, with 9 bases spanning the gap. From germline, CDR1 is ENHRY and CDR2 SYGVKD.

CDR3 region: CASSAPGAGANVLTF. CDR3 sequence (DNA): TGTGCCAGCAGCGCACCGGGCGCTGGGGCCAACGTCCTGACTTTC. This chain links TRBV7-9 with TRBJ2-6; D remains unclear. This CDR3 has 15 amino acids. Per germline, CDR1 SEHNR and CDR2 FQNEAQ (reference sequence). Trimming removed 5 bases at V and 2 bases at J, with 10 bases between.

Only a few counts were recorded for this clonotype. The V call is TRBV7-2, the J call TRBJ2-3; D gene uncertain. Germline V gene sequence: CDR1 SGHTA, CDR2 FQGNSA. This CDR3 comprises 15 residues. V lost 6 bases and J lost 0, with 13 bases in between. The CDR3 sequence: CASRRLQESTDTQYF. The CDR3 coding sequence is TGTGCCAGCAGGAGACTTCAAGAAAGCACAGATACGCAGTATTTT.

This clonotype has more than one count but fewer than ten. The CDR3 DNA reads TGTGCCAGCAGTGAAGGGGCTAGCGGGAGCTCTAACACCGGGGAGCTGTTTTTT. This codes for CASSEGASGSSNTGELFF. The V gene is TRBV9, the J gene TRBJ2-2; 10 bases map to TRBD2. J gave up 2 bases and V 5 bases, and 12 bases lay outside the gene matches. Germline values: CDR1 SGDLS, CDR2 YYNGEE. The CDR3 is 18 amino acids.

V usage is TRBV20-1 and J usage is TRBJ1-1; D gene ambiguous. The V and J ends lost 4 bases and 0 bases respectively, with 18 bases between them. Germline CDR1 is DFQATT and CDR2 is SNEGSKA (reference sequence). The CDR3 covers 16 residues. In DNA form, the CDR3 reads TGCAGTGCTAAGCCTTACCCTGGCACTATGAACACTGAAGCTTTCTTT. It translates to CSAKPYPGTMNTEAFF.

This clonotype was seen repeatedly, ten times or more. The chain couples TRBV29-1 to TRBJ2-1; 8 bases map to TRBD1. The CDR3 contains 13 residues. CDR1 SQVTM and CDR2 ANQGSEA come from the germline V gene. The V gene end was trimmed by 6 bases and the J gene end by 4 bases; junction bases not matched to a gene: 5. CDR3 DNA: TGCAGCGTAAAACAGGGGGGATACAATGAGCAGTTCTTC. It yields the protein CSVKQGGYNEQFF.

This clonotype has ten or more counts. The V and J genes are TRBV5-1 and TRBJ2-5; perhaps TRBD1 as D (5 bases). V gave up 4 bases and J gave up 2 bases, with 6 bases separating them. The CDR3 has 12 residues. Per germline, CDR1 SGHRS and CDR2 YFSETQ. CDR3 amino acids: CASSRTQETQYF. Here the CDR3 DNA reads TGCGCCAGCAGCCGGACACAAGAGACCCAGTACTTC.

The chain links TRBV3-1 to TRBJ1-5; D gene unclear. CDR1 LGHDT and CDR2 YNNKEL come from the germline V gene (reference sequence). V was trimmed by 1 base and J by 2 bases, leaving 15 bases between them. The CDR3 is 17 residues long. CDR3 nucleotide sequence: TGTGCCAGCAGCCAAGCCCTGGGAGGAGGCGGCAATCAGCCCCAGCATTTT. Amino acids: CASSQALGGGGNQPQHF.

This clonotype was found a few times. This chain connects TRBV15 to TRBJ1-5; possibly TRBD1 for D (5 bases). The V gene lost 3 bases and the J gene lost 6 bases, with 12 bases spanning the gap. The CDR3 has 14 residues. CDR1 and CDR2 from the germline V gene are LNHNV and YYDKDF (reference sequence). The CDR3 loop is CATSSGGFSQPQHF. In nucleotides, the CDR3 is TGTGCCACCAGCAGTGGGGGTTTTAGTCAGCCCCAGCATTTT.